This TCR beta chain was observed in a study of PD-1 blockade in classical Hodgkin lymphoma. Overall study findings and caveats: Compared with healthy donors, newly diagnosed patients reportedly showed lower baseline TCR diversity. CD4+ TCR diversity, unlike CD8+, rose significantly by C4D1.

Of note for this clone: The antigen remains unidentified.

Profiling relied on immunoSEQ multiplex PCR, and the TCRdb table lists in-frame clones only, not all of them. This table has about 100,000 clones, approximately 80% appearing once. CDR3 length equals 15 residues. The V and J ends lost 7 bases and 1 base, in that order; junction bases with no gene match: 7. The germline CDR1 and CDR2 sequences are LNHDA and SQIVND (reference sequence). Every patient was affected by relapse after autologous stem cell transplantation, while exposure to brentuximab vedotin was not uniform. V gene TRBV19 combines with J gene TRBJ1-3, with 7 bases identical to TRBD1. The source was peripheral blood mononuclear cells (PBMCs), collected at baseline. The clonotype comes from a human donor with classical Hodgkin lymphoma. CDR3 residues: CASIRDSQSGNTIYF. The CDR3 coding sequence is TGTGCCAGTATTCGGGACAGTCAATCTGGAAACACCATATATTTT.